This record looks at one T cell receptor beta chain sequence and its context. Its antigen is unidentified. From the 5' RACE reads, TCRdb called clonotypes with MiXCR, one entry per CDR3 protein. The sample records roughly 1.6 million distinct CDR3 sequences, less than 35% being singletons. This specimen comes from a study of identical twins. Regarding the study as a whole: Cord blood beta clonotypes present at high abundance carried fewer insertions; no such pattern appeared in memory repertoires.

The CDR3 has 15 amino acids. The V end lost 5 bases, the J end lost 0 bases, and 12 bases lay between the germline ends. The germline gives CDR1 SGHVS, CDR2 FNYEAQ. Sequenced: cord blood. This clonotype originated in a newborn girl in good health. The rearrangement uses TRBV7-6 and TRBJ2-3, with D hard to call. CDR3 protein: CASSPRFPSTDTQYF. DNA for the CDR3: TGTGCCAGCAGCCCTCGGTTTCCTAGCACAGATACGCAGTATTTT.